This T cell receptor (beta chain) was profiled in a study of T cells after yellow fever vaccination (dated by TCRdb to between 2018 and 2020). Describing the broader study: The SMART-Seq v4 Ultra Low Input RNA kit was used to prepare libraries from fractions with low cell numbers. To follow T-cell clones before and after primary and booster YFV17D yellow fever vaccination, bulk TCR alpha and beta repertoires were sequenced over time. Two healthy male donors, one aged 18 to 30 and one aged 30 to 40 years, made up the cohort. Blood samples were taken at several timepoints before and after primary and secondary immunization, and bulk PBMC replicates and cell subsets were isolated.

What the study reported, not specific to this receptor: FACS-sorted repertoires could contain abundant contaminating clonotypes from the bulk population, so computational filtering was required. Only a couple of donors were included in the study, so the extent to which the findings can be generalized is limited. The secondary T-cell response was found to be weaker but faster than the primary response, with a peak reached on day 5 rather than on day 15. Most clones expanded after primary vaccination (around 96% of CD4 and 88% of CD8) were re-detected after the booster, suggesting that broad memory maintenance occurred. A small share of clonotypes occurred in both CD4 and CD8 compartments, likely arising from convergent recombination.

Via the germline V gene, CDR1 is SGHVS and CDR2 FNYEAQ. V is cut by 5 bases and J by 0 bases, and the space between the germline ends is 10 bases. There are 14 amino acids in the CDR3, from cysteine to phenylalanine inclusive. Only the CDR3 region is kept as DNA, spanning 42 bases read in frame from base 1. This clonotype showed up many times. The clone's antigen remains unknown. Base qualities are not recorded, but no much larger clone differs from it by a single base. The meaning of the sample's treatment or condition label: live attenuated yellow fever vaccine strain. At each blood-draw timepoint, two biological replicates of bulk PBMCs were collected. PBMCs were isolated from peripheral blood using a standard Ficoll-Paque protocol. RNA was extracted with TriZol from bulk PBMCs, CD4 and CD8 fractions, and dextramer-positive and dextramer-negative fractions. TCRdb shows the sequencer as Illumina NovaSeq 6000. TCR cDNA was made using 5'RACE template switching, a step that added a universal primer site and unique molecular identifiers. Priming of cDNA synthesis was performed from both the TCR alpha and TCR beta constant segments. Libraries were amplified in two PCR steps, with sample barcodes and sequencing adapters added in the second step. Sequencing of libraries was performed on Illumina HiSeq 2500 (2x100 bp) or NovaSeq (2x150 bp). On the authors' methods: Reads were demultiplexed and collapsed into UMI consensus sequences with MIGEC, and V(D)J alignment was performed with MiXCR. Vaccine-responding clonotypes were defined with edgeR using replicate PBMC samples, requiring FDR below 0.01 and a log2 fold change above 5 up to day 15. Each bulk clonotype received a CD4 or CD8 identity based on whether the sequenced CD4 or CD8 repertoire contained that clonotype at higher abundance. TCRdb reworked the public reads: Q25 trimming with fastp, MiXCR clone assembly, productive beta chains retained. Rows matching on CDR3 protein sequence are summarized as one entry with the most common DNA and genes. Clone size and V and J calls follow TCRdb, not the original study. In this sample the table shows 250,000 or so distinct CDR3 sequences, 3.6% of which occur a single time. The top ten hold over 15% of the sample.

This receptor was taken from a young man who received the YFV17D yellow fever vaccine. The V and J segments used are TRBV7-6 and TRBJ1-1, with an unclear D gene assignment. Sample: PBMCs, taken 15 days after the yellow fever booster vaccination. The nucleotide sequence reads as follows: TGTGCCAGCAGCGCGGAACCCATGAACACTGAAGCTTTCTTT. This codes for CASSAEPMNTEAFF. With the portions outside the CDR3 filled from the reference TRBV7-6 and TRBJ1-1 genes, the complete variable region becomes GAGVSQSPRYKVTKRGQDVALRCDPISGHVSLYWYRQALGQGPEFLTYFNYEAQQDKSGLPNDRFSAERPEGSISTLTIQRTEQRDSAMYRCASSAEPMNTEAFFGQGTRLTVV.